This T cell receptor beta chain emerged from a study of T cells after posttransplantation cyclophosphamide. Study-wide results and limits: Recipient CMV seropositivity and CMV reactivation strongly tracked TRB clonality. TRB overlap between skin or GI tissue T cells and blood was limited. Later blood repertoires were often dominated by clones from the donor CD8+ memory compartment.

Control samples came 1 year after myeloablative marrow transplants with methotrexate plus calcineurin inhibitor. For this clone: Its antigen remains unknown.

J gave up 0 bases and V 4 bases, and 10 bases lay outside the gene matches. This CDR3 is built from 17 residues. Germline values: CDR1 MNHNS, CDR2 SASEGT. Using immunoSEQ multiplex PCR, the repertoire was profiled, and TCRdb retains in-frame clones only, with some absent. Among thousands of clones, roughly 87% were seen once, and the ten largest hold 24%. The specimen comprised PBMCs, sampled after an allogeneic stem cell transplant with a calcineurin inhibitor and methotrexate. The gene calls are TRBV6-1 and TRBJ2-7; 9 bases match TRBD1. The source is a male patient in his 40s who received an allogeneic stem cell transplant from an unrelated donor, was CMV-positive, and had chronic GVHD only. Certain T cells may be donor cells from the graft. CDR3 loop: CASSALTGGLLSYEQYF. The CDR3 DNA follows: TGTGCCAGCAGTGCCCTGACAGGGGGACTACTCTCCTACGAGCAGTACTTC.